What follows are 21 T cell receptor beta chains derived from one specimen sequenced in a study of blood T cell repertoires in COVID-19. This table comes from immunoSEQ multiplex PCR, and its TCRdb copy is limited to in-frame clones, with some not included. Altogether 110,000 to 150,000 clones are present, over 70% being singletons, with the ten largest covering around 1.8%. The sample taken for sequencing was peripheral blood. The origin of the receptors is a woman aged 55-75 years with acute or convalescent COVID-19.

The J gene is TRBJ2-7, the V gene TRBV12-5; 9 nucleotides match TRBD2. CDR1 and CDR2 (germline): LGHNT, FRNRAP. The trim removed 1 base at V and 2 bases at J, leaving 0 bases unmatched. The CDR3 has 14 amino acids. The CDR3 DNA reads as TGTGCTAGTGGTTTGGGCGGGAGGGCCTACGAGCAGTACTTC. This gives the protein CASGLGGRAYEQYF.

The chain is built from TRBV28 and TRBJ1-5; TRBD1 aligns across 9 bases. This CDR3 is 15 amino acids long. CDR1 is MDHEN, CDR2 SYDVKM, per germline. V shed 4 bases, J shed 6 bases, and the junction held 7 bases outside the gene matches. The CDR3 sequence is CASSSFGTGFQPQHF. The CDR3 DNA reads as TGTGCCAGCAGTTCCTTTGGGACAGGGTTTCAGCCCCAGCATTTT.

The rearrangement uses TRBV6-5 and TRBJ1-1, with 10 bases fitting TRBD1. Germline-derived CDR1 and CDR2 are MNHEY and SVGAGI. There are 14 residues in the CDR3. The J segment lost 8 bases and the V segment lost 4 bases, leaving 7 bases of the junction unmatched. The CDR3 protein is CASSSNDRGREAFF. The CDR3 DNA sequence: TGTGCCAGCAGTTCAAACGACAGGGGGCGGGAAGCTTTCTTT.

V is TRBV12-3 or TRBV12-4 and J is TRBJ2-2; no clear D. The V end lost 6 bases, the J end lost 6 bases, and 8 bases lay between the germline ends. This CDR3 is built from 12 residues. This chain's CDR3 is CASRPTPGELFF. DNA for the CDR3: TGTGCCAGCAGACCGACTCCCGGGGAGCTGTTTTTT.

The J gene is TRBJ2-5, the V gene TRBV14, with 8 bases aligning to TRBD2. Germline assignment: CDR1 SGHDN and CDR2 FVKESK. V dropped 4 bases and J dropped 8; count of bases not matched to a gene: 9. The CDR3 length is 14 residues. CDR3 DNA: TGTGCCAGCAGCCTATCTGGTAGCGGGATAACCCAGTACTTC. This encodes CASSLSGSGITQYF.

The chain joins TRBV28 to TRBJ2-7; tentative D call: TRBD1 (5 bases). V lost 3 bases to trimming and J lost 4 bases, with 13 bases between them. This CDR3 has 14 residues. Germline assignment: CDR1 MDHEN and CDR2 SYDVKM. In DNA form, the CDR3 reads TGTGCCAGCAGTTTGACGGACAACCCATACGAGCAGTACTTC. It yields the protein CASSLTDNPYEQYF.

The chain links TRBV7-9 to TRBJ2-2, with D hard to call. Trimming removed 2 bases at V and 7 bases at J, with 5 bases between. CDR3 length: 12 amino acids. CDR1 is SEHNR and CDR2 is FQNEAQ in the germline V gene (reference sequence). CDR3 loop: CASSLSYGELFF. The CDR3 nucleotides are TGTGCCAGCAGCTTAAGCTACGGGGAGCTGTTTTTT.

This chain connects TRBV6-1 to TRBJ1-1, with unresolved D. Per germline, CDR1 MNHNS and CDR2 SASEGT. CDR3 length equals 14 residues. Trimming took off 2 bases at V and 8 bases at J, with 15 bases between the two ends. CDR3 bases: TGTGCCAGCAGTGAAAGGAGGATCGGCGGGGAAGCTTTCTTT. Protein product: CASSERRIGGEAFF.

The rearrangement joins TRBV2 to TRBJ2-7, with 13 bases that match TRBD2. Germline V gives CDR1 SNHLY, CDR2 FYNNEI. V lost 6 bases to trimming and J lost 6 bases; unmatched junction nucleotides: 8. The CDR3 consists of 15 residues. The chain's CDR3 is CASRPRLAGGSEQYF. DNA of the CDR3: TGTGCCAGCAGGCCTCGACTAGCGGGAGGTAGCGAGCAGTACTTC.

This clone was seen a single time. CDR3 nucleotide sequence: TGCAGCGCTGGGGAAACAGGGGAGCAGTACTTC. It encodes CSAGETGEQYF. The rearrangement uses TRBV29-1 and TRBJ2-7; possibly TRBD1 for D (6 bases). Germline-derived CDR1 and CDR2 are SQVTM and ANQGSEA. V was cut by 7 bases and J by 7 bases, with 14 bases left in between. This CDR3 region has 11 residues.

This chain joins TRBV2 and TRBJ1-4; D call uncertain. Germline V lookup: CDR1 SNHLY, CDR2 FYNNEI. This CDR3 has 13 residues. With 4 bases removed from V and 7 bases from J, the gap between germline ends came to 10 bases. The CDR3 loop reads CASSGGRLEKLFF. The CDR3, as DNA: TGTGCCAGCAGTGGCGGCCGGCTTGAAAAACTGTTTTTT.

The chain links TRBV27 to TRBJ2-3, with 10 bases that match TRBD2. The CDR3 contains 14 residues. The V and J ends lost 2 bases and 9 bases, in that order; junction bases with no gene match: 5. The germline V gene encodes CDR1 MNHEY and CDR2 SMNVEV (reference sequence). The CDR3 spells CASSLGLAGETQYF. The CDR3 DNA follows: TGTGCCAGCAGTTTAGGGCTAGCGGGAGAAACGCAGTATTTT.

A few counts support this clone. V usage is TRBV27 and J usage is TRBJ1-2, with 8 bases fitting TRBD1. The trim removed 3 bases at V and 3 bases at J, leaving 6 bases unmatched. The CDR3 contains 15 residues. In germline, CDR1 is MNHEY, CDR2 SMNVEV (reference sequence). CDR3 in amino acids: CASSFTTGAHYGYTF. CDR3 nucleotide sequence: TGTGCCAGCAGTTTCACGACAGGGGCCCACTATGGCTACACCTTC.

The chain has TRBV6-5 and TRBJ2-7, with 11 bases fitting TRBD2. Looked up from germline, CDR1 is MNHEY and CDR2 is SVGAGI. The V gene end was trimmed by 7 bases and the J gene end by 2 bases; junction bases not matched to a gene: 1. The CDR3 runs 13 residues. The CDR3 loop is CASNSGRAYEQYF. CDR3 nucleotides: TGTGCCAGCAATAGCGGGAGGGCCTACGAGCAGTACTTC.

The rearrangement uses TRBV4-1 and TRBJ2-7; tentatively, D is TRBD1 (5 bases). The germline gives CDR1 MGHRA, CDR2 YSYEKL. Trimming took 0 bases from V and 0 from J, leaving 9 bases between them. The CDR3 spans 15 residues. CDR3 DNA sequence: TGCGCCAGCAGCCAAGAGTTGACAGTCTCCTACGAGCAGTACTTC. It is translated as CASSQELTVSYEQYF.

This chain joins TRBV7-9 and TRBJ2-1, with 7 bases lining up with TRBD2. The CDR3 is 18 residues long. CDR1 SEHNR and CDR2 FQNEAQ come from the germline V gene (reference sequence). J lost 1 base, V lost 2 bases, and 11 bases had no gene match. CDR3 loop: CASSLSGSGGRSYNEQFF. The CDR3, as DNA: TGTGCCAGCAGCTTAAGCGGTTCGGGAGGTCGGTCCTACAATGAGCAGTTCTTC.

The V call is TRBV19, the J call TRBJ2-1, with 9 bases that match TRBD2. The length of the CDR3 is 16 residues. Germline CDR1 is LNHDA and CDR2 is SQIVND (reference sequence). Trimming cost V 6 bases and J 1 base; bases outside gene matches: 7. For the CDR3, the DNA is TGTGCCAGTAGGGATCTAGCGGGATCATCCTACAATGAGCAGTTCTTC. Amino acids: CASRDLAGSSYNEQFF.

The chain couples TRBV5-6 to TRBJ1-6, with 7 bases fitting TRBD1. This CDR3 spans 15 amino acids. Trimming removed 0 bases from V and 8 bases from J; junction bases left unmatched: 5. Per the germline V gene, CDR1 is SGHDT and CDR2 is YYEEEE. The CDR3 DNA is TGTGCCAGCAGCTTGGCGGCAGGGGGTCATTCACCCCTCCACTTT. Translated: CASSLAAGGHSPLHF. Variable domain in full (rest from reference TRBV5-6 and TRBJ1-6): DAGVTQSPTHLIKTRGQQVTLRCSPKSGHDTVSWYQQALGQGPQFIFQYYEEEERQRGNFPDRFSGHQFPNYSSELNVNALLLGDSALYLCASSLAAGGHSPLHFGNGTRLTVT.

This chain connects TRBV11-3 to TRBJ2-7; tentatively, D is TRBD1 (6 bases). The CDR3 runs 13 residues. Germline V gene lookup returns CDR1 SGHNT and CDR2 YENEEA. V was clipped by 1 base and J by 6 bases, with 10 bases between them. CDR3 DNA sequence: TGTGCCAGCAGCTTAGGTTGGGGGCGCGAGCAGTACTTC. Its translation: CASSLGWGREQYF.

The J gene is TRBJ2-3, the V gene TRBV3-1 (or the pseudogene TRBV3-2); 9 bases fit TRBD2. CDR1 LGHDT and CDR2 YNNKEL come from the germline V gene (reference sequence). The V gene end was trimmed by 1 base and the J gene end by 8 bases; junction bases not matched to a gene: 10. The CDR3 spans 16 residues. CDR3 bases: TGTGCCAGCAGCCAAGTTACCGGGATTAGCGGGGGTACGCAGTATTTT. It is translated as CASSQVTGISGGTQYF.

The V call is TRBV2, the J call TRBJ2-5, with 7 nucleotides matching TRBD1. This CDR3 contains 14 residues. J gave up 2 bases and V 5 bases, and 5 bases lay outside the gene matches. The germline V gene has CDR1 SNHLY and CDR2 FYNNEI. The CDR3 spells CASSKTGMQETQYF. The CDR3 DNA is TGTGCCAGCAGTAAGACAGGGATGCAAGAGACCCAGTACTTC.